This TCR beta chain emerged from a study of CD8+CD57+ T cells in acquired aplastic anemia. Across the whole study: Across the sorted CD4+ and CD8+ cells, DNA amounts averaged 3.2 ug.

CD8+CD57+ cell expansion had been shown by flow cytometry in patients chosen for sequencing. Patients uniformly had severe acquired aplastic anemia. V shed 7 bases, J shed 6 bases, and the junction held 9 bases outside the gene matches. The CDR3 extends over 15 amino acids. The germline V gene encodes CDR1 SGHVS and CDR2 FQNEAQ. For CDR3 and TCR beta VDJ profiling, genomic DNA was the template used. TCRdb recomputed calls from the reads with MiXCR, one row per CDR3 protein. Among around 200,000 distinct CDR3 sequences, about half were seen once, and the ten largest hold about 2%. The sequence was obtained from a human donor with aplastic anemia. The sample was sorted CD4+, CD8+, or CD8+CD57+ T cells (not recorded which) from PBMCs. The V call is TRBV7-8, the J call TRBJ1-6; 7 positions match TRBD1. The CDR3 is CASTTGQFLNSPLHF. CDR3 coding DNA: TGTGCCAGCACTACGGGACAGTTTCTTAATTCACCCCTCCACTTT.